The next 5 T cell receptor beta chains were all read from a single sample in a study of Graves' ophthalmopathy and Graves' hyperthyroidism (dated by TCRdb to between 2017 and 2018). For sequencing, an Illumina HiSeq 2000 was employed. TCR beta CDR3 regions were amplified from RNA transcripts for repertoire sequencing. HTBI primers and the Qiagen OneStep RT-PCR kit were used in a first-round RT-PCR, which was followed by a second-round multiplex PCR, size selection and purification. TCRdb took the public reads, trimmed them with fastp at Q25, ran MiXCR for clone calling and kept in-frame beta chains. Every entry covers one CDR3 protein and lists the most common genes and DNA from its rows. The sample table contains about 48,000 distinct CDR3 sequences; only one count was recorded for 50% of them. The ten largest account for about 25% of the sample. Sequenced sample: peripheral blood. The origin of the receptors is an adult man with Graves' ophthalmopathy.

This clonotype is medium-sized (0.01 to 0.1%) within its sample. The V and J genes are TRBV25-1 and TRBJ2-7; unclear D gene. The germline V and J ends were trimmed by 2 bases and 1 base, with 12 bases remaining between them. Germline CDR1 is MGHDK and CDR2 is SYGVNS. The CDR3 extends over 15 amino acids. CDR3 coding DNA: TGTGCCAGCAGTGAACCAGGCATCCGATCCTACGAGCAGTACTTC. This sequence encodes CASSEPGIRSYEQYF.

The rearrangement joins TRBV11-3 to TRBJ2-7, with a weak D call TRBD1 (6 bases). The germline CDR1 and CDR2 sequences are SGHNT and YENEEA. V shed 5 bases and J shed 4 bases, with 15 bases lying between them. The CDR3 is made up of 14 amino acids. CDR3 loop: CASSEGDTGYEQYF. In nucleotides, the CDR3 is TGTGCCAGCAGCGAAGGGGACACTGGGTACGAGCAGTACTTC.

This clonotype appeared many times. V and J are TRBV6-4 and TRBJ2-1, with 16 bases lining up with TRBD2. CDR3 length equals 16 residues. Germline V gives CDR1 MRHNA, CDR2 SNTAGT. V lost 3 bases to trimming and J lost 6 bases; unmatched junction nucleotides: 2. The CDR3 sequence is CASSEGTSGGANEQFF. The CDR3, as DNA: TGTGCCAGCAGTGAGGGGACTAGCGGGGGGGCCAATGAGCAGTTCTTC.

This clonotype was seen at least ten times. The chain couples TRBV6-2 or TRBV6-3 to TRBJ1-6; possibly TRBD1 for D (5 bases). V lost 3 bases, J lost 9 bases, and 12 bases lay in between. CDR1 is MNHEY and CDR2 is SVGEGT in the germline V gene. The length of the CDR3 is 14 residues. CDR3 protein: CASSYGRDGSPLHF. CDR3 sequence (DNA): TGTGCCAGCAGTTATGGCAGGGACGGTTCACCCCTCCACTTT.

This clonotype was observed at least ten times. This rearrangement joins TRBV7-8 to TRBJ2-1; 8 bases match TRBD1. J gave up 2 bases and V 5 bases, and 5 bases lay outside the gene matches. The germline CDR1 and CDR2 sequences are SGHVS and FQNEAQ. The CDR3 length is 15 residues. DNA of the CDR3: TGTGCCAGCAGCCCCTGGGACAGGACCTACAATGAGCAGTTCTTC. Translating it yields CASSPWDRTYNEQFF.